Listed below are T cell receptor beta chains from one sample, sequenced in a study of identifying expanded T cells in peripheral blood. Using immunoSEQ multiplex PCR, the repertoire was profiled, and TCRdb retains in-frame clones only, with some absent. This table holds over 90,000 clones, around 88% found once. Input material: blood. Receptors originate from a person between 18 and 70 years old in good health. The CDR3 runs from the conserved cysteine through the conserved F or W. Fields, in order: D gene, clone size, J gene, V gene, CDR3 protein, CDR3 DNA. D genes are given only for firm matches. A clone size is listed for some rows: how often the clone was seen (once, few, many), or a class if it is expanded.

d_gene: NA
abundance: NA
j_gene: TRBJ1-4
v_gene: TRBV5-4
CDR3aa: CASSLGGSNEKLFF
CDR3nt: TGTGCCAGCAGCTTAGGAGGGTCTAATGAAAAACTGTTTTTT

d_gene: NA
abundance: once
j_gene: TRBJ2-1
v_gene: TRBV29-1
CDR3aa: CSVDGAEDYNEQFF
CDR3nt: TGCAGCGTTGATGGGGCGGAGGATTACAATGAGCAGTTCTTC

d_gene: NA
abundance: NA
j_gene: TRBJ2-5
v_gene: TRBV6-5
CDR3aa: CASRQYRGTQYF
CDR3nt: TGTGCCAGCAGACAATACCGGGGAACCCAGTACTTC

d_gene: NA
abundance: NA
j_gene: TRBJ2-3
v_gene: TRBV6-1
CDR3aa: CASSAPIRPADTQYF
CDR3nt: TGTGCCAGCAGTGCCCCCATTAGACCGGCAGATACGCAGTATTTT

d_gene: NA
abundance: NA
j_gene: TRBJ2-2
v_gene: TRBV30
CDR3aa: CAWSPQVDTGELFF
CDR3nt: TGTGCCTGGTCTCCACAGGTAGATACCGGGGAGCTGTTTTTT

d_gene: NA
abundance: NA
j_gene: TRBJ1-1
v_gene: TRBV19
CDR3aa: CASIARGRNTEAFF
CDR3nt: TGTGCCAGTATTGCTCGGGGCAGGAACACTGAAGCTTTCTTT

d_gene: NA
abundance: NA
j_gene: TRBJ2-1
v_gene: TRBV6-5
CDR3aa: CASSYSLYGGLNEQFF
CDR3nt: TGTGCCAGCAGTTACTCTCTTTATGGGGGACTCAATGAGCAGTTCTTC

d_gene: NA
abundance: NA
j_gene: TRBJ2-3
v_gene: TRBV15
CDR3aa: CATSRDRGTDTQYF
CDR3nt: TGTGCCACCAGCAGAGATAGAGGCACAGATACGCAGTATTTT

d_gene: NA
abundance: NA
j_gene: TRBJ1-4
v_gene: TRBV28
CDR3aa: CASSLTTEKLFF
CDR3nt: TGTGCCAGCAGTTTAACAACCGAAAAACTGTTTTTT

d_gene: NA
abundance: NA
j_gene: TRBJ2-7
v_gene: TRBV2
CDR3aa: CASTRLGGKDYEQYF
CDR3nt: TGTGCCAGCACCCGACTGGGGGGTAAGGACTACGAGCAGTACTTC

d_gene: TRBD2
abundance: once
j_gene: TRBJ2-2
v_gene: TRBV19
CDR3aa: CAGKAGGNTGELFF
CDR3nt: TGTGCCGGGAAAGCGGGGGGAAACACCGGGGAGCTGTTTTTT

d_gene: NA
abundance: NA
j_gene: TRBJ2-5
v_gene: TRBV30
CDR3aa: CAWSGGFEETQYF
CDR3nt: TGTGCCTGGAGTGGGGGGTTCGAAGAGACCCAGTACTTC

d_gene: TRBD1
abundance: NA
j_gene: TRBJ1-5
v_gene: TRBV7-2
CDR3aa: CASSFTGAYQPQHF
CDR3nt: TGTGCCAGCAGCTTTACAGGGGCTTATCAGCCCCAGCATTTT

d_gene: NA
abundance: NA
j_gene: TRBJ1-1
v_gene: TRBV27
CDR3aa: CASSRGSAEAFF
CDR3nt: TGTGCCAGCAGTCGTGGGAGCGCTGAAGCTTTCTTT

d_gene: TRBD1
abundance: NA
j_gene: TRBJ1-2
v_gene: TRBV19
CDR3aa: CASIPRDRPSYGYTF
CDR3nt: TGTGCCAGTATTCCCCGGGACAGACCTTCCTATGGCTACACCTTC

d_gene: NA
abundance: once
j_gene: TRBJ2-5
v_gene: TRBV4-2
CDR3aa: CASSQELQRGETQYF
CDR3nt: TGTGCCAGCAGCCAGGAACTACAGCGCGGTGAGACCCAGTACTTC

d_gene: NA
abundance: NA
j_gene: TRBJ2-1
v_gene: TRBV4-3
CDR3aa: CASSQESSDNEQFF
CDR3nt: TGCGCCAGCAGCCAAGAATCCAGTGACAATGAGCAGTTCTTC

d_gene: NA
abundance: NA
j_gene: TRBJ1-1
v_gene: TRBV29-1
CDR3aa: CSVEKGIWTEAFF
CDR3nt: TGCAGCGTTGAAAAGGGGATTTGGACTGAAGCTTTCTTT

d_gene: TRBD2
abundance: NA
j_gene: TRBJ2-1
v_gene: TRBV7-6
CDR3aa: CASSLRTSAVNEQFF
CDR3nt: TGTGCCAGCAGCTTAAGGACTAGCGCGGTCAATGAGCAGTTCTTC

d_gene: NA
abundance: NA
j_gene: TRBJ2-7
v_gene: TRBV6-5
CDR3aa: CASSYGGPSFSQYF
CDR3nt: TGTGCCAGCAGTTACGGGGGACCTAGTTTTTCGCAGTACTTC

d_gene: NA
abundance: NA
j_gene: TRBJ1-4
v_gene: TRBV27
CDR3aa: CASSLSWGAGEKLFF
CDR3nt: TGTGCCAGCAGTTTATCATGGGGTGCTGGTGAAAAACTGTTTTTT

d_gene: TRBD2
abundance: NA
j_gene: TRBJ2-3
v_gene: TRBV18
CDR3aa: CASSPPGTSAADTQYF
CDR3nt: TGTGCCAGCTCACCACCGGGGACTAGCGCAGCAGATACGCAGTATTTT

d_gene: NA
abundance: NA
j_gene: TRBJ2-7
v_gene: TRBV18
CDR3aa: CASSTVSDHEQYF
CDR3nt: TGTGCCAGCTCAACCGTCTCCGATCACGAGCAGTACTTC

d_gene: NA
abundance: once
j_gene: TRBJ1-5
v_gene: TRBV28
CDR3aa: CASRDPGRGGPQHF
CDR3nt: TGTGCCAGCAGAGACCCGGGTCGGGGTGGGCCCCAGCATTTT

d_gene: NA
abundance: NA
j_gene: TRBJ1-5
v_gene: TRBV30
CDR3aa: CAWSVPPGQPQHF
CDR3nt: TGTGCCTGGAGTGTACCACCGGGTCAGCCCCAGCATTTT

d_gene: NA
abundance: NA
j_gene: TRBJ1-1
v_gene: TRBV5-1
CDR3aa: CASSFGARNTEAFF
CDR3nt: TGCGCCAGCAGCTTCGGGGCTCGGAACACTGAAGCTTTCTTT

d_gene: NA
abundance: few
j_gene: TRBJ1-5
v_gene: TRBV2
CDR3aa: CASTPGPRGDQPQHF
CDR3nt: TGTGCCAGCACCCCGGGTCCGAGGGGAGATCAGCCCCAGCATTTT

d_gene: NA
abundance: NA
j_gene: TRBJ2-1
v_gene: TRBV5-1
CDR3aa: CASSLSSGSDNEQFF
CDR3nt: TGCGCCAGCAGCTTGTCGTCGGGGAGCGACAATGAGCAGTTCTTC

d_gene: NA
abundance: NA
j_gene: TRBJ1-2
v_gene: TRBV11-3
CDR3aa: CASSPRQVKSNYGYTF
CDR3nt: TGTGCCAGCAGCCCGAGACAGGTAAAGTCTAACTATGGCTACACCTTC

d_gene: NA
abundance: NA
j_gene: TRBJ1-2
v_gene: TRBV15
CDR3aa: CATSSRGTSNYGYTF
CDR3nt: TGTGCCACCAGCAGTAGAGGGACTTCTAACTATGGCTACACCTTC

d_gene: TRBD2
abundance: NA
j_gene: TRBJ2-5
v_gene: TRBV5-7
CDR3aa: CASSAGLAVGQETQYF
CDR3nt: TGTGCCAGCAGCGCCGGACTAGCGGTGGGGCAAGAGACCCAGTACTTC

d_gene: NA
abundance: NA
j_gene: TRBJ2-7
v_gene: TRBV10-3
CDR3aa: CAISDPHADSGAEQYF
CDR3nt: TGTGCCATCAGTGACCCTCATGCGGACAGCGGGGCCGAGCAGTACTTC

d_gene: NA
abundance: NA
j_gene: TRBJ1-1
v_gene: TRBV18
CDR3aa: CASSPWGASTEAFF
CDR3nt: TGTGCCAGCTCACCATGGGGGGCAAGCACTGAAGCTTTCTTT

d_gene: NA
abundance: NA
j_gene: TRBJ1-5
v_gene: TRBV15
CDR3aa: CATSYVVGYQPQHF
CDR3nt: TGTGCCACCAGCTACGTTGTAGGGTATCAGCCCCAGCATTTT

d_gene: NA
abundance: NA
j_gene: TRBJ1-5
v_gene: TRBV7-2
CDR3aa: CASGQGSSNQPQHF
CDR3nt: TGTGCCAGCGGCCAGGGATCGAGCAATCAGCCCCAGCATTTT

d_gene: TRBD1
abundance: NA
j_gene: TRBJ1-3
v_gene: TRBV9
CDR3aa: CASSAGQVSSGNTIYF
CDR3nt: TGTGCCAGCAGCGCGGGACAGGTCTCCTCTGGAAACACCATATATTTT

d_gene: NA
abundance: NA
j_gene: TRBJ2-7
v_gene: TRBV9
CDR3aa: CASSSRTGIEQYF
CDR3nt: TGTGCCAGCAGCTCAAGAACGGGGATCGAGCAGTACTTC

d_gene: TRBD2
abundance: NA
j_gene: TRBJ2-7
v_gene: TRBV7-6
CDR3aa: CASSLGSGSTYEQYF
CDR3nt: TGTGCCAGCAGCTTAGGTAGCGGGAGTACCTACGAGCAGTACTTC

d_gene: NA
abundance: NA
j_gene: TRBJ1-2
v_gene: TRBV7-2
CDR3aa: CASSFGVDGYTF
CDR3nt: TGTGCCAGCAGCTTTGGGGTTGATGGCTACACCTTC

d_gene: NA
abundance: once
j_gene: TRBJ2-5
v_gene: TRBV7-2
CDR3aa: CASSLPSGQETQYF
CDR3nt: TGTGCCAGCAGCTTACCCAGCGGTCAAGAGACCCAGTACTTC

d_gene: TRBD1
abundance: NA
j_gene: TRBJ2-5
v_gene: TRBV5-8
CDR3aa: CASSEGAKETQYF
CDR3nt: TGTGCCAGCAGCGAGGGGGCTAAAGAGACCCAGTACTTC

d_gene: NA
abundance: NA
j_gene: TRBJ2-7
v_gene: TRBV7-2
CDR3aa: CASSLTGVASHEQYF
CDR3nt: TGTGCCAGCAGCTTAACGGGAGTGGCCTCCCACGAGCAGTACTTC

d_gene: NA
abundance: NA
j_gene: TRBJ1-4
v_gene: TRBV28
CDR3aa: CASRSRAQYEKLFF
CDR3nt: TGTGCCAGCAGAAGTCGGGCACAATATGAAAAACTGTTTTTT